This T cell receptor beta chain originates from a study of OX40 agonist ivuxolimab in advanced cancers. Across the study: Averaging roughly 60 years in age, with a range of roughly 20 to 90, the cohort was around 85% male. Checkpoint inhibitors had been given previously to about 38% of patients.

V lost 3 bases, J lost 2 bases, and 11 bases lay in between. Per the germline V gene, CDR1 is MDHEN and CDR2 is SYDVKM. This CDR3 region has 15 residues. Repertoires were generated with immunoSEQ multiplex PCR, while TCRdb's copy carries only in-frame clones and drops some. The table lists some 34,000 clones, approximately 84% of them singletons, with roughly 21% in the top ten. The receptor comes from an adult with an advanced solid tumor such as melanoma, head and neck, liver or kidney cancer. The specimen was CD4+ or CD8+ T cells sorted from blood, collected in a trial of the OX40 agonist ivuxolimab. This sequence joins TRBV28 and TRBJ2-1, with TRBD2 as a possible D gene (6 bases). CDR3 sequence: CASSLPGVPYNEQFF. In nucleotides, the CDR3 is TGTGCCAGCAGTTTGCCGGGAGTACCCTACAATGAGCAGTTCTTC.